This TCR beta chain was identified in a study of control samples from healthy donors and cancer patients. The V gene's germline CDR1 is LGHDT and CDR2 YNNKEL (reference sequence). V was pared by 6 bases and J by 5 bases, with 4 bases of the junction left unmatched. The CDR3 contains 13 residues. The repertoire was sequenced with immunoSEQ multiplex PCR; TCRdb's copy has only in-frame clones and lacks some. Altogether over 150,000 clones are present, approximately 95% being singletons, with the ten largest covering 1.4% to 1.5%. This sequence joins TRBV3-1 (or the pseudogene TRBV3-2) and TRBJ2-3, with 8 bases lining up with TRBD2. The sample was blood. The receptor comes from a man aged 18 to 29 in good health. This CDR3 is CASRPLAGDTQYF. The CDR3 DNA reads TGTGCCAGCAGACCCCTAGCGGGAGATACGCAGTATTTT.